This T cell receptor (beta chain) was identified in a study of blood T cell repertoires in COVID-19. Study-wide context: The study drew acute and convalescent COVID-19 samples from the United States, Italy and Spain. Sources were T cells, B-cell-depleted T cells, or PBMCs; the material itself was cDNA or gDNA.

In the authors' methods: Nucleated cell number was recorded as an estimate derived from reference gene primer amplification. Measured with immunoSEQ multiplex PCR; TCRdb has only the in-frame clones, and not every one. For V, J and clone size, that table is used; D and trimming come from the DNA. The sample shows 55,000 to 75,000 clones, more than 60% of them seen only once. The material sequenced was peripheral blood. The sequence came from a man between 60 and 70 years old with acute or convalescent COVID-19.

CDR3: CASSPTRGGSTEAFF. CDR3 sequence (DNA): TGTGCCAGCTCACCAACCAGAGGGGGTAGTACTGAAGCTTTCTTT. The chain has TRBV18 and TRBJ1-1, with a tentative D call TRBD1 (6 bases). Germline V gene data show CDR1 as KGHSH and CDR2 as LQKENI. The CDR3 sequence is 15 residues long. The V end lost 2 bases, the J end lost 5 bases, and 15 bases lay between the germline ends.